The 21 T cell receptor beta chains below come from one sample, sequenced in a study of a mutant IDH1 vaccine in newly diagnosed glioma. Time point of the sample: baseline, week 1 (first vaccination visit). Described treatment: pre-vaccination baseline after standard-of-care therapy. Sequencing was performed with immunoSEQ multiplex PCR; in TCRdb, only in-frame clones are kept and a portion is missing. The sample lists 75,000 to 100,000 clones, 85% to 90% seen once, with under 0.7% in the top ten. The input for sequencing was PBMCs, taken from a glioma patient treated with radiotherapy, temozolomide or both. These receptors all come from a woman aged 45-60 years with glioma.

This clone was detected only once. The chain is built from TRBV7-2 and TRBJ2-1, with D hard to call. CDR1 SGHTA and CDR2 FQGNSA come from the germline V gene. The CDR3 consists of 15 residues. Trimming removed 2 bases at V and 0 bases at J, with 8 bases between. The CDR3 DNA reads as TGTGCCAGCAGCTTAAGGGTAGGCTCCTACAATGAGCAGTTCTTC. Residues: CASSLRVGSYNEQFF.

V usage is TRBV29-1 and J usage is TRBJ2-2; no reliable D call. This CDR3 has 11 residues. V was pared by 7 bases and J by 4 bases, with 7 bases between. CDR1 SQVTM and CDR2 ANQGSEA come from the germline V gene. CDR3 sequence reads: CSAFFTGELFF. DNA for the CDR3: TGCAGCGCCTTTTTCACCGGGGAGCTGTTTTTT.

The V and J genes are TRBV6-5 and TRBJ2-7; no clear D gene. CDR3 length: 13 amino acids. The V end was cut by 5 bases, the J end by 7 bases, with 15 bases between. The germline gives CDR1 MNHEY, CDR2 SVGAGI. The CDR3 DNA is TGTGCCAGCAGTCAGACTCCTGGGAAAGAGCAGTACTTC. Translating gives CASSQTPGKEQYF.

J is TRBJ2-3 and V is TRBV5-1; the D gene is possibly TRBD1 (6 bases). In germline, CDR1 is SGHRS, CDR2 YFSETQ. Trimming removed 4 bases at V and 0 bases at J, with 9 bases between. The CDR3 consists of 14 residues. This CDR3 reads CASSPDSSTDTQYF. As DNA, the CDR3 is TGCGCCAGCAGCCCGGACAGTAGCACAGATACGCAGTATTTT.

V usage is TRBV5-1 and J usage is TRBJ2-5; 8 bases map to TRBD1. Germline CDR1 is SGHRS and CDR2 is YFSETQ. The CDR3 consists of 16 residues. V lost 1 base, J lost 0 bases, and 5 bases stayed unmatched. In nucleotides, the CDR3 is TGCGCCAGCAGCTTGCAGGCAGGGGGCAACCAAGAGACCCAGTACTTC. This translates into CASSLQAGGNQETQYF.

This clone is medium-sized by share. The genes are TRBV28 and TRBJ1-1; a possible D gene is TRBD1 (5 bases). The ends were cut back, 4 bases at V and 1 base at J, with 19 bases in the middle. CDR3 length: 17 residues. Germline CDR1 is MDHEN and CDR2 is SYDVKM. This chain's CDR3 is CASSSFAGQGKNTEAFF. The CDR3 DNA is TGTGCCAGCAGTTCGTTTGCCGGGCAGGGAAAGAACACTGAAGCTTTCTTT.

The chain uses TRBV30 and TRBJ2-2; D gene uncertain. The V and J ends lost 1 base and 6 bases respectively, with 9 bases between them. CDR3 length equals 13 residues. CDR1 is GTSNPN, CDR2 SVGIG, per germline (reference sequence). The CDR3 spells CAWSERAAGELFF. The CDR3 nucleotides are TGTGCCTGGAGTGAACGGGCGGCCGGGGAGCTGTTTTTT.

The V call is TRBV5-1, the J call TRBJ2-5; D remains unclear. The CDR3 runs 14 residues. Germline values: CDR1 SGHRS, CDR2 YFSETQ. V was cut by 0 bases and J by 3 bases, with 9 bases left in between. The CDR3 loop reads CASSLEAREETQYF. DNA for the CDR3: TGCGCCAGCAGCTTGGAGGCTAGGGAAGAGACCCAGTACTTC.

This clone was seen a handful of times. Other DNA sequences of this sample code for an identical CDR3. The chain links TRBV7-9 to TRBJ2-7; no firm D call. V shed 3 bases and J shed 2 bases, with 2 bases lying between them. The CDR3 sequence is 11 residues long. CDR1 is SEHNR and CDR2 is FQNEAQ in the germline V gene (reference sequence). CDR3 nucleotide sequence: TGTGCCAGCAGCTTCACCTACGAGCAGTACTTC. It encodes CASSFTYEQYF.

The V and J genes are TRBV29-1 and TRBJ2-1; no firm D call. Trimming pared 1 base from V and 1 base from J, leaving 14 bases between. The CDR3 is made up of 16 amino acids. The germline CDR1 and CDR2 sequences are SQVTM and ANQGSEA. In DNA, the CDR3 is TGCAGCGTTGAAGGGAGCCCTAGTGGATCCTACAATGAGCAGTTCTTC. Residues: CSVEGSPSGSYNEQFF.

This CDR3 reads CASSVASRAYNEQFF. DNA of the CDR3: TGTGCCAGCAGTGTGGCTAGCAGAGCCTACAATGAGCAGTTCTTC. The chain combines TRBV6-4 with TRBJ2-1; tentatively, D is TRBD2 (5 bases). The CDR3 runs to 15 residues. V lost 4 bases and J lost 2, with 12 bases in between. Germline V lookup: CDR1 MRHNA, CDR2 SNTAGT.

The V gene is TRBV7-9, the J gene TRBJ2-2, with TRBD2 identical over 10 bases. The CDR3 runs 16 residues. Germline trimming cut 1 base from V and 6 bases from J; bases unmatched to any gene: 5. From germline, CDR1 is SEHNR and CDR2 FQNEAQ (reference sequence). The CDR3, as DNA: TGTGCCAGCAGCTTAGTTGCCCTAGCGGGAGCCGGGGAGCTGTTTTTT. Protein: CASSLVALAGAGELFF.

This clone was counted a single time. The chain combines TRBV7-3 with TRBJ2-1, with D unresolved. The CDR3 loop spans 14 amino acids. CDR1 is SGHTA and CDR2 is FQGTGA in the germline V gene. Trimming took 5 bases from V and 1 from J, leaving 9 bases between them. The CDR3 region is CASSLWGSYNEQFF. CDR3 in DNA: TGTGCCAGCAGCCTGTGGGGTTCCTACAATGAGCAGTTCTTC.

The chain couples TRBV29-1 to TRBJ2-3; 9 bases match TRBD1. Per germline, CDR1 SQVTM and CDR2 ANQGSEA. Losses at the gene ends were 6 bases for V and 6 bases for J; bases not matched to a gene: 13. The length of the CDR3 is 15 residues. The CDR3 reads CSVGGTGTRGDTQYF. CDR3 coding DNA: TGCAGCGTCGGGGGGACAGGGACCCGCGGGGATACGCAGTATTTT.

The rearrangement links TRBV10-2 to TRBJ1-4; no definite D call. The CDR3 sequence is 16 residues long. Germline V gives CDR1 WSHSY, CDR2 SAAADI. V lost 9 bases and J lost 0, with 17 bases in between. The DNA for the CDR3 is TGCGCCAGTACAGCGGGGATCGCAGCAACTAATGAAAAACTGTTTTTT. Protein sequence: CASTAGIAATNEKLFF.

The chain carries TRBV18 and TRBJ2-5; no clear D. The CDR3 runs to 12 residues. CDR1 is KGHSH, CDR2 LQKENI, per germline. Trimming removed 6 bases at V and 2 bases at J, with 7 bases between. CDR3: CASSLEQETQYF. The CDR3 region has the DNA TGTGCCAGCTCTTTAGAGCAAGAGACCCAGTACTTC.

CDR3 DNA sequence: TGTGCCAGCAGCTTAGGGTCGGCGGTCTGGGCAGATACGCAGTATTTT. This sequence encodes CASSLGSAVWADTQYF. This sequence joins TRBV11-2 and TRBJ2-3; unclear D gene. V shed 1 base and J shed 4 bases, with 15 bases lying between them. Germline assignment: CDR1 SGHAT and CDR2 FQNNGV. The CDR3 has 16 amino acids.

CDR3 coding DNA: TGTGCCAGCAGCCCAATACTATCATTGGGGGGGTACGAGCAGTACTTC. Its translation is CASSPILSLGGYEQYF. This chain connects TRBV7-9 to TRBJ2-7, with 7 bases matching TRBD2. Germline V gene sequence: CDR1 SEHNR, CDR2 FQNEAQ (reference sequence). The CDR3 spans 16 residues. V trimming: 5 bases; J trimming: 4 bases; junction bases outside the gene matches: 14. Supplemented by reference TRBV7-9 and TRBJ2-7, the full variable domain reads DTGVSQNPRHKITKRGQNVTFRCDPISEHNRLYWYRQTLGQGPEFLTYFQNEAQLEKSRLLSDRFSAERPKGSFSTLEIQRTEQGDSAMYLCASSPILSLGGYEQYFGPGTRLTVT.

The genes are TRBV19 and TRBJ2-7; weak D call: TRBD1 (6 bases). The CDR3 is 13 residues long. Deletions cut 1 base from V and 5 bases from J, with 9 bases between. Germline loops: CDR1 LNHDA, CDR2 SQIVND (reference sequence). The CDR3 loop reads CASSIGRGDEQYF. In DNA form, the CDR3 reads TGTGCCAGTAGTATAGGCAGGGGCGACGAGCAGTACTTC.

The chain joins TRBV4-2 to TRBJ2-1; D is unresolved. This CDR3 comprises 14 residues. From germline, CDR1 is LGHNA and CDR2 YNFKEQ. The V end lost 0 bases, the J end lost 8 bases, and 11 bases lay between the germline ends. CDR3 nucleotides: TGTGCCAGCAGCCAAGAGTTAGTGGTCGATGAGCAGTTCTTC. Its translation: CASSQELVVDEQFF.

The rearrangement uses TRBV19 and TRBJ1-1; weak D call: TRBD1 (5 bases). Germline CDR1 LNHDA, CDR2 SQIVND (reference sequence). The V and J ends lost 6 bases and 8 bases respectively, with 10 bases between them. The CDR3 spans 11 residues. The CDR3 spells CASRDSWEAFF. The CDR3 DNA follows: TGTGCCAGTAGAGACAGCTGGGAAGCTTTCTTT.